A selection of T cell receptor beta chains follows, all from one sample in a study of Graves' ophthalmopathy and Graves' hyperthyroidism. One entry per CDR3 protein results from TCRdb running MiXCR on the multiplex PCR reads. The sample holds approximately 500,000 distinct CDR3 sequences, 14% seen once. The sequenced sample consisted of blood. The source of these receptors is a woman in her 30s with Graves' ophthalmopathy. CDR3s include the opening cysteine and the closing phenylalanine or tryptophan. The D gene is left open where the match is weak. The size of a clone is reported for some rows only, either as once, few or many, or as a class for expanded clones.

>TRBV20-1|many|-|TRBJ1-2
CSATGGGARPDYGYTF
TGCAGTGCTACCGGCGGAGGGGCCCGACCCGACTATGGCTACACCTTC
>TRBV29-1|many|-|TRBJ1-2
CSAAIQDNYGYTF
TGCAGCGCGGCAATTCAGGATAACTATGGCTACACCTTC
>TRBV30|-|-|TRBJ2-7
CAWRGAMKYEQYF
TGTGCCTGGAGAGGAGCAATGAAATACGAGCAGTACTTC
>TRBV6-1|many|-|TRBJ1-2
CASSERAFDRSTF
TGTGCCAGCAGTGAAAGGGCATTCGACAGGAGCACCTTC
>TRBV28|few|TRBD1|TRBJ2-2
CASNPRGLRTGELFF
TGTGCCAGCAATCCCAGGGGGCTCCGCACCGGGGAGCTGTTTTTT
>TRBV6-2/TRBV6-3|-|TRBD1|TRBJ1-2
CASKTHRGLYGYTF
TGTGCCAGCAAAACGCACAGGGGTTTGTATGGCTACACCTTC
>TRBV7-9|many|-|TRBJ1-2
CASSFDHGYTF
TGTGCCAGCAGCTTTGATCATGGCTACACCTTC
>TRBV4-1|many|TRBD1|TRBJ2-4
CASSQPGTARAKNIQYF
TGCGCCAGCAGCCAACCCGGGACAGCCAGAGCCAAAAACATTCAGTACTTC
>TRBV12-3/TRBV12-4|many|-|TRBJ1-1
CASRVEGLNTEAFF
TGTGCCAGCAGGGTGGAGGGGCTGAACACTGAAGCTTTCTTT
>TRBV25-1|few|TRBD1|TRBJ2-7
CASEGQESYEQYF
TGTGCCAGCGAGGGACAGGAATCCTACGAGCAGTACTTC
>TRBV29-1|many|-|TRBJ2-7
CSASVRIFTYEQYF
TGCAGCGCCTCAGTTCGCATCTTCACATACGAGCAGTACTTC
>TRBV28|many|-|TRBJ2-7
CASSPRGTAKGGEQYF
TGTGCCAGCAGCCCTCGCGGAACAGCCAAGGGTGGCGAGCAGTACTTC
>TRBV6-1|many|-|TRBJ1-5
CASSEARWEAFNQPQHF
TGTGCCAGCAGTGAAGCGAGGTGGGAGGCATTTAATCAGCCCCAGCATTTT
>TRBV20-1|many|-|TRBJ1-6
CSARDPSGGLSTLHF
TGCAGTGCTAGAGATCCCTCAGGCGGACTATCGACCCTCCACTTT
>TRBV5-1|-|-|TRBJ2-7
CASASGPSYEQYF
TGCGCCAGCGCCTCGGGTCCCTCCTACGAGCAGTACTTC
>TRBV28|many|-|TRBJ1-2
CASSAVGGMGYGYTF
TGTGCCAGCAGCGCCGTCGGGGGAATGGGCTATGGCTACACCTTC
>TRBV6-1|-|TRBD1|TRBJ1-6
CASSAQGQGNSPLHF
TGTGCCAGCAGTGCACAGGGACAGGGTAATTCACCCCTCCACTTT
>TRBV9|few|TRBD1|TRBJ2-7
CASTAGQVSYEQYF
TGTGCCAGCACCGCGGGACAGGTCTCCTACGAGCAGTACTTC
>TRBV20-1|many|-|TRBJ1-1
CSARGGTPEAFF
TGCAGTGCTAGAGGGGGGACACCTGAAGCTTTCTTT
>TRBV11-1|many|-|TRBJ1-2
CASSLIGEIRLYGYTF
TGTGCCAGCAGCCTTATCGGGGAGATAAGGCTCTATGGCTACACCTTC
>TRBV6-2/TRBV6-3|many|-|TRBJ1-5
CASSYSTTGFDPSSNQPRHF
TGTGCCAGCAGTTACTCGACCACGGGATTTGATCCCTCAAGCAATCAGCCCCGGCATTTT
>TRBV28|many|-|TRBJ1-5
CASKSLTGRQPQHF
TGTGCCAGCAAGTCTCTGACGGGCCGACAGCCCCAGCATTTT
>TRBV9|many|TRBD1|TRBJ1-2
CASSVATGGYGYTF
TGTGCCAGCAGCGTAGCTACAGGGGGCTATGGCTACACCTTC
>TRBV11-2|many|TRBD1|TRBJ1-5
CASSLPGTGGNQPQHF
TGTGCCAGCAGCTTACCCGGGACAGGGGGCAATCAGCCCCAGCATTTT
>TRBV12-3/TRBV12-4|many|-|TRBJ2-7
CASTPYEQYF
TGTGCCAGCACCCCCTACGAGCAGTACTTC
>TRBV2|many|TRBD1|TRBJ1-6
CASSQQGVSPLHF
TGTGCCAGCAGCCAACAGGGGGTTTCACCCCTCCACTTT
>TRBV30|many|TRBD1|TRBJ1-5
CAFSTGGQPQHF
TGTGCCTTTTCTACAGGGGGTCAGCCCCAGCATTTT
>TRBV7-8|many|-|TRBJ1-2
CASSRGGTNYGYTF
TGTGCCAGCAGCCGAGGGGGGACTAACTATGGCTACACCTTC
>TRBV29-1|many|TRBD1|TRBJ1-2
CSLRDRETGYTF
TGCAGCTTAAGGGACAGGGAAACTGGCTACACCTTC
>TRBV27|-|-|TRBJ2-5
CASSPGTDRETQYF
TGTGCCAGCAGTCCAGGGACGGATCGAGAGACCCAGTACTTC
>TRBV6-1|many|-|TRBJ1-5
CASSATGFDQPQHF
TGTGCCAGCAGTGCAACAGGGTTTGATCAGCCCCAGCATTTT
>TRBV5-1|-|TRBD1|TRBJ1-1
CAISLQGADTEAFF
TGCGCCATCAGCTTACAGGGGGCTGACACTGAAGCTTTCTTT
>TRBV12-3/TRBV12-4|many|TRBD1|TRBJ1-1
CATNKRDRAVNTEAFF
TGTGCCACCAATAAACGGGACAGGGCGGTAAACACTGAAGCTTTCTTT
>TRBV6-5|many|-|TRBJ1-5
CASSSGPYQPQHF
TGTGCCAGCAGTTCCGGGCCCTATCAGCCCCAGCATTTT
>TRBV30|many|-|TRBJ1-1
CAWSVAADTEAFF
TGTGCCTGGAGTGTCGCAGCTGACACTGAAGCTTTCTTT
>TRBV28|-|TRBD1|TRBJ1-2
CASSNSARQGWNGYTF
TGTGCCAGCAGTAACTCCGCAAGACAGGGTTGGAATGGCTACACCTTC
>TRBV20-1|many|TRBD2|TRBJ2-7
CSAAGGLRSEQYF
TGCAGTGCCGCGGGGGGACTCAGATCCGAGCAGTACTTC
>TRBV4-2|-|-|TRBJ1-6
CASSQTRFLTSPLHF
TGTGCCAGCAGCCAGACCAGGTTTCTCACTTCACCCCTCCACTTT
>TRBV11-2|-|TRBD2|TRBJ2-5
CTSSSRTSGRFAETQYF
TGTACCAGCAGCTCCAGGACTAGCGGGAGGTTTGCAGAGACCCAGTACTTC
>TRBV30|-|-|TRBJ1-1
CAWNGGGLFTEAFF
TGTGCCTGGAACGGAGGGGGACTTTTCACTGAAGCTTTCTTT
>TRBV19|many|-|TRBJ1-5
CASSSRTAISNQPQHF
TGTGCCAGTAGTTCGAGGACAGCCATTAGCAATCAGCCCCAGCATTTT
>TRBV6-1|-|TRBD2|TRBJ2-7
CASSERTSGRSPYEQYF
TGTGCCAGCAGTGAACGGACTAGCGGGAGGTCTCCCTACGAGCAGTACTTC
>TRBV14|many|-|TRBJ2-2
CASSYGTSSTGELFF
TGTGCCAGCAGTTACGGGACCTCCTCCACCGGGGAGCTGTTTTTT
>TRBV6-2/TRBV6-3|many|-|TRBJ1-5
CASSYSFGARGNQPQHF
TGTGCCAGCAGTTACTCGTTCGGGGCCCGAGGCAATCAGCCCCAGCATTTT
>TRBV10-3|many|-|TRBJ2-7
CASRPGATGEQYF
TGTGCCTCTCGCCCCGGAGCGACGGGCGAGCAGTACTTC
>TRBV12-3/TRBV12-4|-|-|TRBJ1-2
CASSYRVSGYTF
TGTGCCAGCAGTTACAGGGTTAGCGGCTACACCTTC
>TRBV15|many|TRBD2|TRBJ2-6
CATSRDRLAGFSGANVLTF
TGTGCCACCAGCAGAGATCGACTAGCGGGATTCTCTGGGGCCAACGTCCTGACTTTC
>TRBV12-3/TRBV12-4|-|-|TRBJ1-1
CASSLDEGTNTEAFF
TGTGCCAGCAGTTTAGATGAGGGAACGAACACTGAAGCTTTCTTT
>TRBV12-3/TRBV12-4|many|-|TRBJ2-7
CASSLGEGRRDEQYF
TGTGCCAGCAGTTTAGGTGAGGGAAGGAGGGACGAGCAGTACTTC
>TRBV30|-|TRBD2|TRBJ2-7
CAWTRDYTYAQYF
TGTGCCTGGACCCGGGACTATACCTACGCGCAGTACTTC
>TRBV18|many|-|TRBJ1-1
CASFKDGSTEAFF
TGTGCCAGCTTCAAGGACGGATCCACTGAAGCTTTCTTT
>TRBV10-1|few|-|TRBJ2-7
CASSETGLNLFEQYF
TGCGCCAGCAGTGAGACGGGACTCAACCTTTTCGAGCAGTACTTC